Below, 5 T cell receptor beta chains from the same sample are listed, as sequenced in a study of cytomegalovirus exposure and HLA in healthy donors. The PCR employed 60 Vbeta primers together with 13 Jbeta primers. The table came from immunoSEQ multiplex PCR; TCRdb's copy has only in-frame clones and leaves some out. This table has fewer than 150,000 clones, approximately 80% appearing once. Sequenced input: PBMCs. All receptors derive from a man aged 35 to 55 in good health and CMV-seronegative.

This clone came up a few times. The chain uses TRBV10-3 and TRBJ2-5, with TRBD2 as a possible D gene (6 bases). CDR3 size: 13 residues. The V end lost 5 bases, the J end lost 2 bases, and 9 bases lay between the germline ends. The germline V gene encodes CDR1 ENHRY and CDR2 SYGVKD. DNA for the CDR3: TGTGCCATCAGTCCCGGGGGACAAGAGACCCAGTACTTC. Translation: CAISPGGQETQYF.

This CDR3 is CASSFGDRLGEQYF. The DNA of the CDR3 is TGTGCCAGCAGTTTCGGGGACAGACTCGGCGAGCAGTACTTC. The chain couples TRBV28 to TRBJ2-7; TRBD1 aligns across 7 bases. V lost 3 bases and J lost 6; bases outside the gene matches: 8. The CDR3 consists of 14 residues. CDR1 and CDR2 (germline): MDHEN, SYDVKM.

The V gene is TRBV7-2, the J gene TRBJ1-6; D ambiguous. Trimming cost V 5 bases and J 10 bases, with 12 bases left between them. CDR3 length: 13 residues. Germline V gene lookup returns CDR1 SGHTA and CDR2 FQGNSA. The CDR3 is CASSLKTRSPLHF. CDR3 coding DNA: TGTGCCAGCAGCCTGAAGACTCGATCACCCCTCCACTTT.

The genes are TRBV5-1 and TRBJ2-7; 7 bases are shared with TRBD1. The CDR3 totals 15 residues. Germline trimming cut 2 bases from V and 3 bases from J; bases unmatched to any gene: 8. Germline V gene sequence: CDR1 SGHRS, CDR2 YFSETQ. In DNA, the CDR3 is TGCGCCAGCAGCTTTCAAGGGGGCGAACTCTACGAGCAGTACTTC. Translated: CASSFQGGELYEQYF.

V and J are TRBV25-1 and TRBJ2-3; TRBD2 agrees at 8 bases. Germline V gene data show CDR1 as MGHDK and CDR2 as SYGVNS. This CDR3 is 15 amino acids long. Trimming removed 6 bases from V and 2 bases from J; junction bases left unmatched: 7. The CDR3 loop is CASRRAGVSTDTQYF. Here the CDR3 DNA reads TGTGCCAGCAGGAGAGCGGGGGTCTCCACAGATACGCAGTATTTT.